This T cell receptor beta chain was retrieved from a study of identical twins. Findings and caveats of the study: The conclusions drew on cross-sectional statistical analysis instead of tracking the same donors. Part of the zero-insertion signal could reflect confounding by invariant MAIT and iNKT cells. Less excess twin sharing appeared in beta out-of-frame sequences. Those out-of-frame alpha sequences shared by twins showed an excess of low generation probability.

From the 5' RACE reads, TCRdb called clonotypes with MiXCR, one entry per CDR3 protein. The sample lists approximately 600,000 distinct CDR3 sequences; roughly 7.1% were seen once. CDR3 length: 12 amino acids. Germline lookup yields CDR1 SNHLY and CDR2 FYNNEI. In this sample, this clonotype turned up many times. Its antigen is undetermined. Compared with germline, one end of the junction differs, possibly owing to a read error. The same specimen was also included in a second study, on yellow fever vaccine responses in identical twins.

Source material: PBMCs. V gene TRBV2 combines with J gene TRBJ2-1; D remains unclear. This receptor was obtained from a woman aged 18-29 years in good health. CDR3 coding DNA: TGTGCCAGCAGCGAAGCGCGGAATGAGCAGTTCTTC. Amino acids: CASSEARNEQFF. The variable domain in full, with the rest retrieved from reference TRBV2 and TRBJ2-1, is EPEVTQTPSHQVTQMGQEVILRCVPISNHLYFYWYRQILGQKVEFLVSFYNNEISEKSEIFDDQFSVERPDGSNFTLKIRSTKLEDSAMYFCASSEARNEQFFGPGTRLTVL.